This TCR beta chain was observed in a study of blood T cell repertoires in COVID-19 (TCRdb year 2020). Concerning the study at large: The collaborator samples originated in the United States, Italy and Spain and spanned the acute and convalescent phases of COVID-19. The repertoires were released in a freely available public database intended as a resource for research on the immune response to SARS-CoV-2. The material from the prospective study consisted of cDNA or gDNA derived from T cells, B-cell-depleted T cells, or PBMCs. The samples were drawn from the first 160 participants of the ongoing ImmuneRACE study and from 1,200 or so subjects provided by 6 global collaborators. Deeply sampled blood TCRbeta repertoires from subjects exposed to, actively infected with, or recovered from COVID-19 were included in the dataset. Sample metadata almost always included a de-identified subject ID, COVID-19 status, age in years and sex. Where available, HLA class I and class II types were taken from metadata supplied by the sample provider and were not determined by assay-based typing.

Enrolling through a virtual design, the prospective study's participants ranged in age from about 18 to 100 years and lived across roughly 24 United States geographic areas. In the prospective study, participants were assigned to cohorts based on the clinical history participants reported in a screening survey and a study questionnaire. In the prospective study, whole blood, serum and a nasopharyngeal or oropharyngeal swab were collected from each participant by mobile phlebotomists. Participants in the prospective study had the option to provide additional blood draws and questionnaires over a roughly two-month period. Before DNA extraction, prospective study blood samples were shipped either frozen or at room temperature. What the research found in general, with its limitations: The quantity of clinical and demographic metadata differed by source and by participant and was supplied without curation.

TCRbeta CDR3 regions were amplified from genomic DNA by means of the immunoSEQ Assay, a bias-controlled multiplex PCR. The study's processing was this. Nucleated cell counts per sample were estimated from amplification of reference gene primers within the assay. To quantify the absolute abundance of each unique TCRbeta CDR3 rearrangement, sequence reads were collapsed and filtered. For each sample, productive Simpson clonality was calculated as the square root of Simpson's diversity index over productive rearrangements. Held by TCRdb, this immuneACCESS table contains in-frame sequences only and omits some clones. Under half of the omission traces to an unresolved V gene where checked; the cause of the rest is unknown. Clone size and the V and J calls come from that table; the DNA yielded D and trimming. This sample is represented by over 300,000 clones; more than 75% of them were singletons. About 0.89% of the sample is held by the ten biggest clonotypes.

V is reduced by 3 bases and J by 8 bases, leaving a spacing of 13 bases between them. CDR1 GTSNPN and CDR2 SVGIG were looked up in the germline V gene (reference sequence). From the cysteine through the phenylalanine, the CDR3 covers 12 amino acids. CDR3 DNA only is kept here, 36 bases in frame from base 1. Concerning this clone itself: This clone's antigen is unknown. The input lacks base qualities; no much larger clone sits a single base away.

Sequencing was performed on PBMCs or T cells enriched from blood (not recorded which). The receptor was derived from a young woman with acute COVID-19. The sequence links TRBV30 to TRBJ1-2, with a tentative D gene TRBD1 over 6 matching bases. The DNA reads TGTGCCTGGAGCCGGACAGTTACGGGCTACACCTTC. It is translated as CAWSRTVTGYTF.